These T cell receptor beta chains were read from a single sample in a study of T cell changes during pregnancy in multiple sclerosis. TCRdb keeps only in-frame clones here, not all; method: immunoSEQ multiplex PCR. The sample has around 100,000 clones, roughly 92% seen once. The source material was peripheral blood, sampled after pregnancy. The receptors derive from a female donor with multiple sclerosis, enrolled in a pregnancy study. Each CDR3 is given with its conserved first and last residue. Each record gives: D gene, V gene, J gene, CDR3 protein, CDR3 DNA. D genes are given only for firm matches.

>-|TRBV29-1|TRBJ1-3
CSVEVATTPARGNTIYF
TGCAGCGTTGAAGTCGCGACAACCCCGGCGCGTGGAAACACCATATATTTT
>TRBD1|TRBV7-2|TRBJ1-2
CASSHGTAYGYTF
TGTGCCAGCAGCCACGGGACAGCCTATGGCTACACCTTC
>TRBD1|TRBV30|TRBJ2-6
CAWGSGTGWSGANVLTF
TGTGCCTGGGGATCCGGGACAGGGTGGTCTGGGGCCAACGTCCTGACTTTC
>-|TRBV7-3|TRBJ1-6
CASSPTGSRSPLHF
TGTGCCAGCAGCCCTACGGGGTCGAGATCACCCCTCCACTTT
>TRBD1|TRBV15|TRBJ1-2
CATTRFQGADGYTF
TGTGCCACCACCAGGTTTCAGGGGGCAGATGGCTACACCTTC
>TRBD1|TRBV6-5|TRBJ2-7
CASTMGQGATYEQYF
TGTGCCAGCACCATGGGACAGGGGGCGACCTACGAGCAGTACTTC
>-|TRBV18|TRBJ2-7
CASSRVAAGEQYF
TGTGCCAGCTCACGAGTAGCGGCCGGCGAGCAGTACTTC
>-|TRBV5-1|TRBJ2-6
CASSGPGAGANVLTF
TGCGCCAGCAGCGGGCCAGGGGCTGGGGCCAACGTCCTGACTTTC
>-|TRBV27|TRBJ1-1
CASGQGRGTEAFF
TGTGCCAGCGGGCAGGGGAGAGGGACTGAAGCTTTCTTT
>-|TRBV19|TRBJ2-7
CASSPQGGYEQYF
TGTGCCAGTAGTCCGCAGGGGGGCTACGAGCAGTACTTC
>-|TRBV28|TRBJ2-7
CASSLSPLSNGEQYF
TGTGCCAGCAGTTTAAGTCCGTTGTCGAACGGGGAGCAGTACTTC
>TRBD2|TRBV16|TRBJ2-7
CASSDKGGAYEQYF
TGTGCCAGCAGCGATAAGGGAGGGGCCTACGAGCAGTACTTC